This T cell receptor (beta chain) was sequenced in a study of T cells in narcolepsy. Clones were read by immunoSEQ multiplex PCR, and TCRdb kept only the in-frame ones, dropping some. In the table there are fewer than 40,000 clones, about 85% of which are singletons. CDR1 and CDR2 (germline): SGHRS, YFSETQ. The CDR3 runs to 14 residues. V lost 3 bases and J lost 3, with 13 bases in between. On this clone itself: Antigen: not known.

The study's findings and limits: Comparing one patient's CSF and blood CD4+ clonotypes highlighted HCRT- and TRIB2-specific autoreactive clonotypes.

The TCR sequence derives from a human donor with narcolepsy. V and J are TRBV5-1 and TRBJ2-7; TRBD1 might be the D (6 bases). Sequencing was done on a sample of CD45RA- memory CD4+ T cells from PBMCs. The CDR3: CASSSRGPGYEQYF. The CDR3 bases are TGCGCCAGCAGCTCCAGGGGCCCCGGCTACGAGCAGTACTTC.